This T cell receptor beta chain was identified during a study of regulatory T cells in long-lasting Graves disease. CDR3 size: 13 residues. The V and J ends lost 0 bases and 5 bases, in that order; junction bases with no gene match: 0. CDR1 is SGHRS, CDR2 YFSETQ, per germline. Sequencing libraries for TCR beta were prepared with iRepertoire HTBI primers and Arm-PCR of CDR3 regions. TCRdb analysed the multiplex PCR reads with MiXCR anew, one entry per CDR3 protein. The sample shows 350,000 to 450,000 distinct CDR3 sequences, approximately 15% of them seen only once. Specified time point: newly diagnosed GD, antithyroid drugs for less than 3 months. Making the TCR library involved RNA that had been extracted from PBMCs. Criteria from the American Thyroid Association guidelines were applied to diagnose Graves' disease. These data also formed part of another study, on T cells in Graves' hyperthyroidism and ophthalmopathy. That study adds: A 13 V-J model separated ophthalmopathy from stable hyperthyroidism.

This chain uses TRBV5-1 with TRBJ2-5; 8 nucleotides match TRBD2. This material consisted of peripheral blood mononuclear cells (PBMCs), taken at new diagnosis, from a patient treated with antithyroid drugs. This TCR came from a woman aged 25-40 years with Graves disease. CDR3 loop: CASSLASGETQYF. As DNA, the CDR3 is TGCGCCAGCAGCTTGGCTAGCGGGGAGACCCAGTACTTC. Drawing the rest from reference TRBV5-1 and TRBJ2-5, the complete variable domain is KAGVTQTPRYLIKTRGQQVTLSCSPISGHRSVSWYQQTPGQGLQFLFEYFSETQRNKGNFPGRFSGRQFSNSRSEMNVSTLELGDSALYLCASSLASGETQYFGPGTRLLVL.